Listed below are T cell receptor beta chains from one sample, sequenced in a study of OX40 agonist ivuxolimab in advanced cancers. Clones were sequenced by immunoSEQ multiplex PCR, and TCRdb holds only the in-frame ones, with some missing. The sample carries 50,000 to 65,000 clones, approximately 80% recorded once. The sequencing used CD4+ or CD8+ T cells sorted from blood, collected in a trial of the OX40 agonist ivuxolimab. These receptors were collected from an adult with an advanced solid tumor such as melanoma, head and neck, liver or kidney cancer. Both conserved end residues are trimmed from each CDR3.

TRBV29-1,TRBJ1-1,STKTAGDTEAF
TRBV28,TRBJ2-1,ASHELDRNYNEQF
TRBV6-5,TRBJ2-3,ASTQEGDLQY
TRBV7-9,TRBJ1-4,ASSLDGTLNEKLF
TRBV7-9,TRBJ2-2,ASSSLAGGPTGELF
TRBV27,TRBJ1-4,ASSFMRGEKLF
TRBV4-1,TRBJ2-5,ASSQVQGVETQY
TRBV5-6,TRBJ2-1,ASSLTAGEQF
TRBV18,TRBJ1-1,ASSPDRGNTEAF
TRBV28,TRBJ2-7,ASSPKGLAGNEQY
TRBV30,TRBJ2-1,ACLPAGTYNEQF
TRBV5-1,TRBJ1-1,ASSLAFDTEAF
TRBV29-1,TRBJ2-7,SVHSGGAYEQY
TRBV15,TRBJ2-7,ATSRAQGSRSYEQY
TRBV9,TRBJ1-4,ASSVEARGSNEKLF
TRBV5-5,TRBJ1-1,ASSSTGTAEAF
TRBV28,TRBJ2-4,ASSLFSLAKNIQY
TRBV10-3,TRBJ1-5,AISESPQPQH
TRBV6-6,TRBJ1-1,ATHRTGGNTEAF
TRBV7-2,TRBJ2-1,ASSSEWNEQF
TRBV7-9,TRBJ2-2,ASSPGPLNTGELF
TRBV27,TRBJ2-7,ASSPGGAGGSIYEQY
TRBV5-4,TRBJ1-1,ASSSGGTGMNTEAF
TRBV6-1,TRBJ2-2,ASSVGQYTGELF
TRBV7-9,TRBJ2-1,ASSSLGDRGTNEQF
TRBV29-1,TRBJ2-3,SVGLSVGTDTQY
TRBV6-6,TRBJ1-5,AAGVFNQPQH
TRBV27,TRBJ2-7,ASSSRTEEYEQY
TRBV28,TRBJ2-1,ASSLVTSGSDNEQF
TRBV5-4,TRBJ2-1,ASSVGLRNEQF
TRBV7-4,TRBJ1-3,ASSPGTVGNTIY
TRBV5-1,TRBJ2-5,ASSREAGTQETQY
TRBV7-1,TRBJ1-6,ASSLAGRGKEWSPLH